This TCR beta chain stems from a study of T-cell memory formation after mild COVID-19. Across the whole study: Clustering of TCRs was largely donor specific.

Whole-study results and caveats: Balance between CD4 and CD8 was seen in clones contracting day 15 to 85, and a CD4+ lean was seen in later expanders.

The CDR3 spans 16 residues. V was clipped by 0 bases and J by 0 bases, with 10 bases between them. CDR1 SGHTA and CDR2 FQGTGA come from the germline V gene. This clonotype appeared a few times. The antigen is undetermined. One entry per CDR3 protein results from TCRdb running MiXCR on the 5' RACE reads. The sample consists of about 400,000 distinct CDR3 sequences, roughly 18% of them appearing once. V is TRBV7-3 and J is TRBJ2-3, with a possible D match to TRBD1 (6 bases). The sequenced material came from PBMCs or a T cell subset sorted from them (not recorded which). This sequence originates from a man younger than 35 who had mild COVID-19 (a few samples of this study predate the infection). Cell type and time point are not known. The CDR3 is CASSLTGGASTDTQYF. The CDR3 DNA follows: TGTGCCAGCAGCTTAACTGGGGGCGCCAGCACAGATACGCAGTATTTT. Looking up the rest from reference TRBV7-3 and TRBJ2-3 gives the full variable domain: GAGVSQTPSNKVTEKGKYVELRCDPISGHTALYWYRQSLGQGPEFLIYFQGTGAADDSGLPNDRFFAVRPEGSVSTLKIQRTERGDSAVYLCASSLTGGASTDTQYFGPGTRLTVL.